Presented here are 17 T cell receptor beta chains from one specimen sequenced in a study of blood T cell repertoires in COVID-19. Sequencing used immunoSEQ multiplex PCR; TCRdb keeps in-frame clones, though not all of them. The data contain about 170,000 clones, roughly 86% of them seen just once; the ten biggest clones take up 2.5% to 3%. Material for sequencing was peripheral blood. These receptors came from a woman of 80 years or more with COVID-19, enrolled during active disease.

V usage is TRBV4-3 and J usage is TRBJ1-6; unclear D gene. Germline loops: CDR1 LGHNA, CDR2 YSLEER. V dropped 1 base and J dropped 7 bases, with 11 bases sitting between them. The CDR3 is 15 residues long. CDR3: CASSQVAGSNSPLHF. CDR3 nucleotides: TGCGCCAGCAGCCAAGTCGCAGGCTCCAATTCACCCCTCCACTTT.

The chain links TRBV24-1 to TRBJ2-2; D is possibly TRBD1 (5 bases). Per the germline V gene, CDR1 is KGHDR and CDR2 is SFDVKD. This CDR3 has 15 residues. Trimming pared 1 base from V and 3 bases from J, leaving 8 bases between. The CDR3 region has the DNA TGTGCCACCAGTGATTTCTCCAGGGACACCGGGGAGCTGTTTTTT. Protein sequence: CATSDFSRDTGELFF.

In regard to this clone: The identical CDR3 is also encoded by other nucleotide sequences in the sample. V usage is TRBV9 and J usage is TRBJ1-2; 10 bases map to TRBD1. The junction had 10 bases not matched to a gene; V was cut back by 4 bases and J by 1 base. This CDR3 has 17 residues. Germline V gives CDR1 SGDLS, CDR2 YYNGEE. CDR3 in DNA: TGTGCCAGCAGCCCCACATCGACAGGGGGCCTTAACTATGGCTACACCTTC. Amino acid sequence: CASSPTSTGGLNYGYTF.

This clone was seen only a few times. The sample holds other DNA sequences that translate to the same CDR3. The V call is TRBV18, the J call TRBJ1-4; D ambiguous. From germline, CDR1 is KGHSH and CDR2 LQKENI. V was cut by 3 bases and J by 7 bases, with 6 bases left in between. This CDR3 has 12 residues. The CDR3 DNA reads TGTGCCAGCTCACCTTCAGGTGAAAAACTGTTTTTT. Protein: CASSPSGEKLFF.

CDR3 sequence reads: CASSRGIGAGDETQYF. CDR3 DNA: TGTGCCAGCAGCCGTGGAATTGGGGCGGGAGATGAGACCCAGTACTTC. V and J are TRBV11-2 and TRBJ2-5, with 7 bases that match TRBD2. The V gene's germline CDR1 is SGHAT and CDR2 FQNNGV. The length of the CDR3 is 16 residues. V was pared by 5 bases and J by 5 bases, with 14 bases of the junction left unmatched.

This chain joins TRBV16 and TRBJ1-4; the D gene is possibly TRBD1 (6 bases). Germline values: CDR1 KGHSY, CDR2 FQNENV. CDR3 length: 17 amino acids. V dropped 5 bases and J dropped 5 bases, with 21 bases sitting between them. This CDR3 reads CASSAISSGVGNEKLFF. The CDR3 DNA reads TGTGCCAGCAGCGCAATCTCTTCAGGGGTGGGAAATGAAAAACTGTTTTTT.

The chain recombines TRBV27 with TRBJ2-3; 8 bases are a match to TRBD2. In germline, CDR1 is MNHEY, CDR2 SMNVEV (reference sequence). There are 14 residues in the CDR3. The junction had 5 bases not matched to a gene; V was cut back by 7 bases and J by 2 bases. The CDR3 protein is CASKRESTTDTQYF. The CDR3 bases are TGTGCCAGCAAGCGGGAGTCTACCACAGATACGCAGTATTTT.

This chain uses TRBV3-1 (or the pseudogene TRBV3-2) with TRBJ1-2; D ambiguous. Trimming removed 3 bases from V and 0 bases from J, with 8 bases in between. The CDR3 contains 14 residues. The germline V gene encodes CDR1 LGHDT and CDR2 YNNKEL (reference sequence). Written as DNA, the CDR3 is TGTGCCAGCAGCCAGCTCGGGACTAACTATGGCTACACCTTC. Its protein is CASSQLGTNYGYTF.

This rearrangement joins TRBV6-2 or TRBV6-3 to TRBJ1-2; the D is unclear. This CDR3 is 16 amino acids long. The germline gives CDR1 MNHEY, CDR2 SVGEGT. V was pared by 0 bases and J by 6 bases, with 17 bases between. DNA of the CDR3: TGTGCCAGCAGTTACTCGAATCCGAGGGCTTTAAATGGCTACACCTTC. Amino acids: CASSYSNPRALNGYTF.

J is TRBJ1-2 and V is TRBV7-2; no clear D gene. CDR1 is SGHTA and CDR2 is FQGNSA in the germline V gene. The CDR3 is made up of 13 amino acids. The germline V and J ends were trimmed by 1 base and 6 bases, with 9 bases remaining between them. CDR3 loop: CASSLVQIHGYTF. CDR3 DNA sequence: TGTGCCAGCAGCTTAGTTCAGATCCATGGCTACACCTTC.

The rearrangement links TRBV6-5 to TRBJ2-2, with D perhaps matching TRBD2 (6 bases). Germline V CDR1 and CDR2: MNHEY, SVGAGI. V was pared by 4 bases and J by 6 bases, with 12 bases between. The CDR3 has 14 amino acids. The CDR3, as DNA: TGTGCCAGCAGTTGGAGGCGGGGATCCGGGGAGCTGTTTTTT. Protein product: CASSWRRGSGELFF.

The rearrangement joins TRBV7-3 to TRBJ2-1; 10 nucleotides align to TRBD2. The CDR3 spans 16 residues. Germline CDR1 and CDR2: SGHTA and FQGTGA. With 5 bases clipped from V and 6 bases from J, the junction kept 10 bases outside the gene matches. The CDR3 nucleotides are TGTGCCAGCAGCCCCTTAGCGGGAGGCGGGGGCAATGAGCAGTTCTTC. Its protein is CASSPLAGGGGNEQFF.

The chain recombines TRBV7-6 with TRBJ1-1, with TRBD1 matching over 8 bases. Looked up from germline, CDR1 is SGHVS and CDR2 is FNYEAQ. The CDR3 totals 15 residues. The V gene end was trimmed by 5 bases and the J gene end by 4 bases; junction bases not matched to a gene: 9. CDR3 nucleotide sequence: TGTGCCAGCAGCCAAGGGACAGGTATTGGCACTGAAGCTTTCTTT. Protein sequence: CASSQGTGIGTEAFF.

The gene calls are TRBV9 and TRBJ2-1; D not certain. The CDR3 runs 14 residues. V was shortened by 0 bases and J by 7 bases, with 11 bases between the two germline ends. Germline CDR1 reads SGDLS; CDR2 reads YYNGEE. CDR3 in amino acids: CASSVVPRANEQFF. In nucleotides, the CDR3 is TGTGCCAGCAGCGTAGTTCCCCGTGCGAATGAGCAGTTCTTC.

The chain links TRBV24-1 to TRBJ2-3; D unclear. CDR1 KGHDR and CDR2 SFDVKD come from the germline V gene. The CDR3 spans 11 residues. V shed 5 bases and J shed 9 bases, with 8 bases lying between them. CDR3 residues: CATSGMETQYF. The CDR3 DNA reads TGTGCCACCAGTGGTATGGAGACGCAGTATTTT.

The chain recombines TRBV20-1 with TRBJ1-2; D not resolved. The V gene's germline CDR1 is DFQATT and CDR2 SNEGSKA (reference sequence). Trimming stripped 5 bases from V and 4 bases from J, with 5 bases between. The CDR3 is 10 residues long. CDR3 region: CSASSYGYTF. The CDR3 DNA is TGCAGTGCTTCGAGCTATGGCTACACCTTC.

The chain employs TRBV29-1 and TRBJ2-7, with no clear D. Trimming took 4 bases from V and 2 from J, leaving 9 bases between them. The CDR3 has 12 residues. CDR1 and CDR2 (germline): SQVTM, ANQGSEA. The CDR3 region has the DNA TGCAGCGTTGTCCCCCGCGCCTACGAGCAGTACTTC. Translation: CSVVPRAYEQYF.